This T cell receptor (beta chain) appears in the sequencing data of a study of T-cell memory formation after mild COVID-19. CDR1 SGHVS and CDR2 FQNEAQ come from the germline V gene. The J segment lost 7 bases and the V segment lost 9 bases, leaving 12 bases of the junction unmatched. The CDR3 sequence is 15 residues long. Study-level results: The pre-infection memory compartment contained some responding clones, suggesting cross-reactive memory joined. CD4+ contracting clones were found mainly in CM and EM, and CD8+ ones in EMRA.

TCRdb re-called the 5' RACE reads with MiXCR, one entry per CDR3 protein. The table shows approximately 300,000 distinct CDR3 sequences, with more than 15% occurring only once. For this clonotype: Its antigen remains unknown.

Source material: PBMCs or a T cell subset sorted from them (not recorded which). The clonotype comes from a man aged 18 to 29 who had mild COVID-19 (a few samples of this study predate the infection). Cell type and time point are not known. The chain is built from TRBV7-8 and TRBJ2-1, with 10 bases aligning to TRBD1. The CDR3 loop reads CARLQDRGVKNEQFF. As DNA, the CDR3 is TGTGCCAGGCTCCAGGACAGGGGGGTCAAGAATGAGCAGTTCTTC.